This T cell receptor (beta chain) was found in a study of response to subunit inactivated influenza vaccine. The CDR3 runs 16 residues. The germline gives CDR1 KGHSH, CDR2 LQKENI. Deletions cut 2 bases from V and 0 bases from J, with 10 bases between. Using its own MiXCR run on the RT-PCR reads, TCRdb lists one record per CDR3 protein. The sample contains fewer than 600,000 distinct CDR3 sequences, around 7.7% of which appear only once. This clonotype came up many times. The clonotype originates from a man between 45 and 75 years old who received an inactivated influenza vaccine. The specimen comprised PBMCs from blood, sampled 23 to 25 months after vaccination. The chain employs TRBV18 and TRBJ1-4, with D possibly being TRBD1 (6 bases). CDR3 in amino acids: CASSPNPGATNEKLFF. The CDR3 DNA sequence: TGTGCCAGCTCACCAAATCCAGGGGCAACTAATGAAAAACTGTTTTTT.